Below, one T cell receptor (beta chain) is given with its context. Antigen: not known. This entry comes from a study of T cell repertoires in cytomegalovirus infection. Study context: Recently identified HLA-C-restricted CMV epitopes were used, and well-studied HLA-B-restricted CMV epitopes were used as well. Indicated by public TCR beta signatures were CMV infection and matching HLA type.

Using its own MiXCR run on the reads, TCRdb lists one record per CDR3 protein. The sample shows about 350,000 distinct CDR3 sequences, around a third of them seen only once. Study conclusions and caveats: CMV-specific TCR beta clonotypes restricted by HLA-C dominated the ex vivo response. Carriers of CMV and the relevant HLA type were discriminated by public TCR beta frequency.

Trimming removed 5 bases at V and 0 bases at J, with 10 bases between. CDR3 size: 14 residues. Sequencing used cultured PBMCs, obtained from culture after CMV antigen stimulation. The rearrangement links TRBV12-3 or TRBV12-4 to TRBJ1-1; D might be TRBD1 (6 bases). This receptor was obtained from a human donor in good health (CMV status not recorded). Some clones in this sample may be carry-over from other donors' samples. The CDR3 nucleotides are TGTGCCAGCAGTACCGGGACACTGAACACTGAAGCTTTCTTT. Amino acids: CASSTGTLNTEAFF.